These 2 T cell receptor beta chains came from one sample sequenced in a study of control samples from healthy donors and cancer patients. Data came from immunoSEQ multiplex PCR; TCRdb stores just in-frame clones and leaves some out. In the table there are about 120,000 clones, more than 70% of which are singletons. Sequencing was done on a sample of blood. Receptors were obtained from a woman in her 70s in good health.

This clone was counted once. The chain combines TRBV5-4 with TRBJ2-7; either TRBD1 or TRBD2 may supply D (6 bases each). The CDR3 runs to 15 residues. Germline CDR1 is SGHNT and CDR2 is YYREEE (reference sequence). Trimming pared 5 bases from V and 2 bases from J, leaving 17 bases between. CDR3 amino acids: CASSLPGASTYEQYF. CDR3 nucleotide sequence: TGTGCCAGCAGTCTCCCGGGGGCCTCGACCTACGAGCAGTACTTC.

The chain recombines TRBV3-1 (or the pseudogene TRBV3-2) with TRBJ1-5, with D possibly being TRBD1 (5 bases). Trimming stripped 5 bases from V and 2 bases from J, with 16 bases between. CDR1 and CDR2 (germline): LGHDT, YNNKEL (reference sequence). This CDR3 has 16 amino acids. CDR3 DNA: TGTGCCAGCAGCTACTCAGGGACCAGTCGCAATCAGCCCCAGCATTTT. This sequence encodes CASSYSGTSRNQPQHF.